This record covers a single T cell receptor (beta chain). This clonotype occurred a few times. What antigen it recognizes has not been identified. Per-nucleotide qualities are absent, and no much larger clonotype sits a single base away. These data belong to a study of identical twins (dated by TCRdb to about 2016). Background for the entire study: TCR alpha and beta repertoires from monozygotic twins, unrelated adults of various ages and cord blood were deep-sequenced to test whether fetal clonotypes persist. To rule out contamination, replicate twin experiments were performed at different times with different library preparation protocols. Beyond this particular receptor, the publication reports: Abundant cord blood beta clonotypes had fewer insertions, young adult naive repertoires showed a similar but weaker trend, and memory repertoires showed no such trend. Because the same donors could not be followed over many years, the conclusions relied on cross-sectional statistical analysis. Zero-insertion analyses could be partly confounded by invariant T cells such as MAIT and iNKT, although diverse VJ usage argued against such confounding for most clonotypes. Out-of-frame TCR alpha sharing in monozygotic twins was systematically underestimated by recombination models, whereas sharing between unrelated individuals was in agreement with the recombination models. The excess sharing between twins in beta out-of-frame sequences was weaker because fewer shared sequences reduced the signal-to-noise ratio. Compared with coincidental sharing between unrelated individuals, an excess of low generation-probability sequences was observed among out-of-frame TCR alpha sequences shared between twins.

The CDR3 has 14 amino acids, counting the end cysteine and phenylalanine. Only the CDR3 DNA is retained, 42 bases long and in frame from the first base. V is cut back by 6 bases and J by 4 bases, with 4 bases in the junction unmatched. Only healthy Caucasian donors were included. Three pairs of female monozygotic twins, all aged roughly 18 to 29 years, made up the twin cohort. RNA for TCR libraries was isolated from peripheral blood mononuclear cells. The protocol used for the library was 5' RACE. These reads were obtained on an Illumina HiSeq 2000. A universal primer binding site was added through template switching, and the final cDNA carried a unique molecular identifier so that TCR cDNA molecules could be counted accurately. Specific primers in the conserved constant-segment region were used to synthesize first-strand cDNA for the TCR alpha and beta chains. To control for contamination, each cDNA library was double barcoded with a SMART-Mk sample barcode plus Illumina barcodes. TruSeq adapter sequences, together with Illumina sample barcodes, were added in two successive PCR steps. Sequencing of the TCR alpha and beta cDNA libraries was done on the Illumina HiSeq platform using custom primers. As for the authors' bioinformatics: Unique molecular identifiers were extracted from raw reads with MiGEC, and CDR3 positions were determined with MiXCR. For each individual, recombination models were inferred using an EM algorithm with the repgenHMM and IGoR tools. The tcR package in R was used for shared clonotype analysis, with sharing normalized by the product of cloneset sizes. Out-of-frame nonproductive sequences were analyzed to study raw recombination free of thymic and clonal selection effects. TCRdb redid the processing of the public reads, applying fastp at Q25 and MiXCR, and retained in-frame beta chains. Each entry is one CDR3 protein sequence, shown with its most common DNA and genes. Here the V and J calls rest on TCRdb's processing, not on the authors' analysis. The sample table holds hundreds of thousands of distinct CDR3 sequences, of which roughly 20% were seen once. The ten largest clones capture about an eighth of the sample.

The sample was also reused in another study, on T cells expressing NK-cell markers. The second investigation adds: TCR beta-chain repertoires were profiled in sorted CD3+CD56+NKG2C+, CD3+CD56+NKG2C- and CD3+CD56-NKG2C+ T-cell subsets from eight donors. Most of the eight sequenced donors were HCMV-seropositive and one was HCMV-seronegative. In several experiments an anti-gammadeltaTCR antibody was added to restrict sorting to alphabetaTCR-expressing T cells. For six donors, the dominant CD3+CD56+NKG2C+ clonotypes were among the top 10 CD8+ clonotypes and accounted for about 1.0-7.5% of CD8+ T cells. Those dominant clonotypes were again the most abundant among CD3+CD56-NKG2C+ cells in a handful of donors, at about 28.3-65%. Whether the expanded NKG2C-expressing T cell clones were specific for HCMV antigens was left unclear. The study sequenced eight donors, all healthy volunteers chosen at random: three men and five women. HCMV-specific IgG was detected in serum with a commercial ELISA kit to determine HCMV serostatus. For more than five donors, bulk peripheral blood T-cell repertoires were also sequenced from unsorted PBMC. MIGEC was used to demultiplex reads and group reads by UMI, and MiTCR was used to assemble and quantify clonotypes. To exclude erroneous sequences, any TCR cDNA sequence not supported by at least two reads was discarded. The tcR package was used for downstream repertoire analysis, and clonotypes were matched between fractions using CDR3 nucleotide sequence together with V segment. Antigen specificity was annotated against VDJdb with VDJmatch, allowing one amino acid substitution in CDR3.

The chain uses TRBV12-3 or TRBV12-4 and TRBJ1-4; the central 8 bases match TRBD1. The specimen sequenced was PBMCs. The TCR originated in a woman aged 18-30 years in good health. The CDR3 region: CASRRTGINEKLFF. The sequenced DNA: TGTGCCAGCAGGCGGACAGGGATTAATGAAAAACTGTTTTTT.